The next 19 T cell receptor beta chains were all read from a single sample in a study of identical twins. TCRdb reprocessed the 5' RACE reads via MiXCR and lists one record per CDR3 protein. The sample yields 350,000 to 600,000 distinct CDR3 sequences, 12% to 15% seen once. These same records also appear under a second study, on yellow fever vaccine responses in identical twins.

The sample taken for sequencing was CD4+ T cells sorted from blood. The receptors were gathered from a woman in her late teens or twenties in good health.

The gene calls are TRBV12-3 or TRBV12-4 and TRBJ2-5; TRBD2 matches at 11 bases. This CDR3 is 19 amino acids long. With 1 base clipped from V and 3 bases from J, the junction kept 13 bases outside the gene matches. The CDR3 spells CASSLVGGLADHGEETQYF. Here the CDR3 DNA reads TGTGCCAGCAGTTTAGTAGGGGGACTAGCGGATCATGGGGAAGAGACCCAGTACTTC.

This clonotype came up a few times. This rearrangement joins TRBV11-2 to TRBJ2-2; no definite D call. The CDR3 loop spans 14 amino acids. Germline V CDR1 and CDR2: SGHAT, FQNNGV. Trimming cost V 5 bases and J 4 bases, with 11 bases left between them. CDR3 residues: CASSKEAGTGELFF. The DNA of the CDR3 is TGTGCCAGCAGCAAAGAGGCTGGCACCGGGGAGCTGTTTTTT.

This clonotype appeared a few times. V usage is TRBV5-6 and J usage is TRBJ2-1; 7 bases line up with TRBD2. Germline values: CDR1 SGHDT, CDR2 YYEEEE. This CDR3 region has 16 residues. V trimming: 3 bases; J trimming: 9 bases; junction bases outside the gene matches: 15. The CDR3 here is CASSYYHGLVSLEQFF. In DNA, the CDR3 is TGTGCCAGCAGCTACTACCACGGACTAGTTAGTCTTGAGCAGTTCTTC.

The J gene is TRBJ1-2, the V gene TRBV2; the match to TRBD1 covers 8 bases. The germline V gene encodes CDR1 SNHLY and CDR2 FYNNEI. After removal of 8 bases from V and 8 bases from J, the junction contained 10 bases not matched to a gene. This CDR3 is built from 13 residues. This CDR3 reads CASEPGQELGYTF. CDR3 coding DNA: TGTGCCAGCGAACCGGGACAGGAGTTGGGCTACACCTTC. The full variable domain, its missing parts supplied by reference TRBV2 and TRBJ1-2, is EPEVTQTPSHQVTQMGQEVILRCVPISNHLYFYWYRQILGQKVEFLVSFYNNEISEKSEIFDDQFSVERPDGSNFTLKIRSTKLEDSAMYFCASEPGQELGYTFGSGTRLTVV.

This clonotype was picked up a small number of times. This chain connects TRBV5-1 to TRBJ2-1; no clear D gene. The CDR3 has 15 amino acids. The V gene lost 0 bases and the J gene lost 1 base, with 8 bases spanning the gap. Germline CDR1 and CDR2: SGHRS and YFSETQ. CDR3 in amino acids: CASSLVPASYNEQFF. CDR3 DNA sequence: TGCGCCAGCAGCTTGGTCCCGGCGTCCTACAATGAGCAGTTCTTC.

Regarding this clonotype: Compared with germline, one end of the junction differs, possibly owing to a read error. The CDR3 region is CASSLKGGGTMHEQLF. In DNA, the CDR3 is TGTGCCAGCAGCCTCAAGGGCGGGGGGACTATGCATGAGCAGCTCTTC. This chain connects TRBV9 to TRBJ2-1, with TRBD2 matching over 8 bases. CDR3 length equals 16 residues. Germline loops: CDR1 SGDLS, CDR2 YYNGEE.

Only a few counts were recorded for this clonotype. The chain has TRBV6-1 and TRBJ1-3, with unresolved D. CDR1 is MNHNS and CDR2 is SASEGT in the germline V gene. V lost 7 bases and J 2 bases, leaving 9 bases between the germline ends. The CDR3 runs 13 residues. The CDR3 coding sequence is TGTGCCAGCACCCCAGCAACTGGAAACACCATATATTTT. Its translation: CASTPATGNTIYF.

This clonotype was picked up one time. This chain joins TRBV20-1 and TRBJ2-7; 8 positions agree with TRBD1. CDR3 length: 13 residues. Germline V gene lookup returns CDR1 DFQATT and CDR2 SNEGSKA (reference sequence). The V gene end was trimmed by 2 bases and the J gene end by 3 bases; junction bases not matched to a gene: 3. CDR3 in amino acids: CSARPTGGYEQYF. For the CDR3, the DNA is TGCAGTGCTAGACCTACAGGGGGCTACGAGCAGTACTTC.

This clonotype was found a few times. One base away lies a much larger clone, so this may be a sequencing read error. The chain links TRBV7-3 to TRBJ2-3; D is uncertain. V lost 4 bases and J 6 bases, leaving 11 bases between the germline ends. The CDR3 spans 13 residues. CDR1 SGHTA and CDR2 FQGTGA come from the germline V gene. The DNA of the CDR3 is TGTGCCAGCAGCTCAAGCGTAGGGGATACGCAGTATTTT. This sequence encodes CASSSSVGDTQYF.

For this clonotype: The junction differs from germline at one of its ends, possibly a read error. This sequence joins TRBV12-3 or TRBV12-4 and TRBJ2-3, with 8 bases that match TRBD2. This CDR3 contains 11 residues. The CDR3 loop is CASSPGLVSNF. The CDR3 coding sequence is TGTGCCAGCAGTCCGGGACTAGTTTCGAATTTT.

The rearrangement uses TRBV20-1 and TRBJ2-1; D gene ambiguous. Germline-derived CDR1 and CDR2 are DFQATT and SNEGSKA (reference sequence). Trimming removed 5 bases at V and 2 bases at J, with 10 bases between. This CDR3 has 13 residues. The CDR3 bases are TGCAGTGCTTCTCATGGGGCCTACAATGAGCAGTTCTTC. Its protein product is CSASHGAYNEQFF.

The table lists this clonotype with many counts. This chain links TRBV10-2 with TRBJ2-1; 12 bases are a match to TRBD2. The CDR3 spans 15 residues. V shed 6 bases, J shed 14 bases, and the junction held 14 bases outside the gene matches. Germline V gene sequence: CDR1 WSHSY, CDR2 SAAADI. The CDR3 DNA is TGCGCCAGCAGCAATACCGGGCTAGCGGGAGGGAGCAAGTTCTTC. Protein: CASSNTGLAGGSKFF.

There are a few counts of this clonotype. This rearrangement joins TRBV4-3 to TRBJ2-2; weak D call: TRBD2 (6 bases). Germline-derived CDR1 and CDR2 are LGHNA and YSLEER. The V gene lost 0 bases and the J gene lost 1 base, with 12 bases spanning the gap. The CDR3 covers 17 residues. CDR3 coding DNA: TGCGCCAGCAGCCAAGATCCGGGTAGCGGGAACACCGGGGAGCTGTTTTTT. Translating it yields CASSQDPGSGNTGELFF.

The gene calls are TRBV5-6 and TRBJ2-1, with D hard to call. V was shortened by 0 bases and J by 8 bases, with 18 bases between the two germline ends. This CDR3 spans 16 amino acids. Germline assignment: CDR1 SGHDT and CDR2 YYEEEE. The CDR3 DNA sequence: TGTGCCAGCAGCTTGGACCAAGGCGGTTACCCCCATGAGCAGTTCTTC. Amino acid sequence: CASSLDQGGYPHEQFF.

This clonotype was seen more than once but under ten times. The chain has TRBV4-1 and TRBJ1-3; D is uncertain. V was shortened by 1 base and J by 0 bases, with 10 bases between the two germline ends. Per germline, CDR1 MGHRA and CDR2 YSYEKL. The CDR3 has 16 amino acids. In DNA, the CDR3 is TGCGCCAGCAGCCAAGGGCCTGAGAGCTCTGGAAACACCATATATTTT. This encodes CASSQGPESSGNTIYF.

The sample holds many counts of this clonotype. The V gene is TRBV7-2, the J gene TRBJ2-1; no definite D call. Germline CDR1 is SGHTA and CDR2 is FQGNSA. The CDR3 has 13 amino acids. The V and J ends lost 1 base and 4 bases respectively, with 5 bases between them. CDR3 in amino acids: CASSLDYYNEQFF. The CDR3 bases are TGTGCCAGCAGCTTAGACTATTACAATGAGCAGTTCTTC.

The table lists this clonotype with a few counts. This sequence joins TRBV5-1 and TRBJ2-5, with a weak D call TRBD2 (5 bases). With 3 bases removed from V and 5 bases from J, the gap between germline ends came to 8 bases. Germline V gives CDR1 SGHRS, CDR2 YFSETQ. The CDR3 extends over 12 amino acids. The CDR3 loop reads CASSYTSETQYF. DNA of the CDR3: TGCGCCAGCAGCTATACTAGTGAGACCCAGTACTTC.

V gene TRBV11-2 combines with J gene TRBJ2-2; TRBD1 or TRBD2 may be the D gene (6 bases each). V lost 1 base and J 7 bases, leaving 13 bases between the germline ends. CDR3 size: 15 residues. Germline V lookup: CDR1 SGHAT, CDR2 FQNNGV. The CDR3 loop is CASSLVGGIGGELFF. CDR3 bases: TGTGCCAGCAGCTTAGTAGGGGGGATTGGCGGGGAGCTGTTTTTT. Full variable domain (outside the CDR3, taken from reference TRBV11-2 and TRBJ2-2): EAGVAQSPRYKIIEKRQSVAFWCNPISGHATLYWYQQILGQGPKLLIQFQNNGVVDDSQLPKDRFSAERLKGVDSTLKIQPAKLEDSAVYLCASSLVGGIGGELFFGEGSRLTVL.

This chain uses TRBV11-2 with TRBJ1-2; 11 bases agree with TRBD1. The trim removed 4 bases at V and 7 bases at J, leaving 8 bases unmatched. This CDR3 has 15 residues. CDR1 is SGHAT and CDR2 is FQNNGV in the germline V gene. This chain's CDR3 is CASSSPRGTGGGYTF. The CDR3 DNA reads as TGTGCCAGCAGCTCCCCACGGGGGACAGGGGGTGGCTACACCTTC.